Presented here are 16 T cell receptor beta chains from one specimen sequenced in a study of T-cell reconstitution after alpha-beta-depleted transplantation in children. Researchers prepared the TCRbeta library using unique molecular identifiers, the study reports. One entry per CDR3 protein results from TCRdb running MiXCR on the PCR reads. The sample has about 580,000 distinct CDR3 sequences; under 25% are singletons. The source was PBMCs, mostly from graft donor cells, collected 360 days after TCRalphabeta/CD19-depleted stem cell transplant. These receptors were taken from a boy younger than two who had a stem cell transplant for acute myeloid leukemia, so the T cells may come from the graft donor.

The chain recombines TRBV6-5 with TRBJ2-6; D is undetermined. CDR1 MNHEY and CDR2 SVGAGI come from the germline V gene. The CDR3 consists of 15 residues. The V end was cut by 4 bases, the J end by 0 bases, with 7 bases between. DNA of the CDR3: TGTGCCAGCAGTTCGCTGTTCTCTGGGGCCAACGTCCTGACTTTC. Amino acid sequence: CASSSLFSGANVLTF.

This clonotype has at least ten counts. This chain links TRBV7-2 with TRBJ1-5, with unresolved D. Germline lookup yields CDR1 SGHTA and CDR2 FQGNSA. The CDR3 has 15 residues. The ends were cut back, 1 base at V and 4 bases at J, with 11 bases in the middle. The CDR3 reads CASSLVDGSNQPQHF. DNA for the CDR3: TGTGCCAGCAGCTTAGTGGACGGATCTAATCAGCCCCAGCATTTT. Variable domain in full (rest from reference TRBV7-2 and TRBJ1-5): GAGVSQSPSNKVTEKGKDVELRCDPISGHTALYWYRQSLGQGLEFLIYFQGNSAPDKSGLPSDRFSAERTGGSVSTLTIQRTQQEDSAVYLCASSLVDGSNQPQHFGDGTRLSIL.

This clonotype was seen ten or more times. V and J are TRBV28 and TRBJ2-7, with a weak D call TRBD2 (5 bases). The germline V gene has CDR1 MDHEN and CDR2 SYDVKM. The CDR3 spans 15 residues. Trimming removed 2 bases from V and 3 bases from J, with 14 bases in between. CDR3 region: CASSLKLAGLYEQYF. The CDR3 DNA reads TGTGCCAGCAGTTTAAAACTCGCGGGCCTCTACGAGCAGTACTTC.

V is TRBV6-5 and J is TRBJ2-4; D not certain. The V end lost 0 bases, the J end lost 0 bases, and 6 bases lay between the germline ends. The germline V gene encodes CDR1 MNHEY and CDR2 SVGAGI. The CDR3 loop spans 15 amino acids. DNA for the CDR3: TGTGCCAGCAGTTACTCCAGCGTAGCCAAAAACATTCAGTACTTC. Translation: CASSYSSVAKNIQYF.

The chain combines TRBV7-9 with TRBJ2-1; D unresolved. This CDR3 region has 14 residues. Deletions cut 5 bases from V and 9 bases from J, with 17 bases between. Germline V gene data show CDR1 as SEHNR and CDR2 as FQNEAQ (reference sequence). This CDR3 reads CASSLAAPGSEQFF. The CDR3 nucleotides read TGTGCCAGCAGCCTTGCGGCCCCGGGCTCTGAGCAGTTCTTC.

CDR3: CAWDEPGLNLYEQYF. For the CDR3, the DNA is TGTGCCTGGGATGAACCTGGCCTAAACCTCTACGAGCAGTACTTC. The J gene is TRBJ2-7, the V gene TRBV30; D gene uncertain. The CDR3 length is 15 residues. The V end was cut by 5 bases, the J end by 3 bases, with 20 bases between. Germline loops: CDR1 GTSNPN, CDR2 SVGIG (reference sequence). Together with reference TRBV30 and TRBJ2-7, the CDR3 gives the full variable domain: SQTIHQWPATLVQPVGSPLSLECTVEGTSNPNLYWYRQAAGRGLQLLFYSVGIGQISSEVPQNLSASRPQDRQFILSSKKLLLSDSGFYLCAWDEPGLNLYEQYFGPGTRLTVT.

The chain employs TRBV12-3 or TRBV12-4 and TRBJ1-1; TRBD1 matches 7 bases. With 7 bases clipped from V and 4 bases from J, the junction kept 9 bases outside the gene matches. This CDR3 has 14 amino acids. This CDR3 is CASKYRGGGTEAFF. In DNA, the CDR3 is TGTGCCAGCAAGTACAGGGGTGGTGGCACTGAAGCTTTCTTT.

Many counts were recorded for this clonotype. The CDR3 DNA reads TGCAGTGCTAACCCGGGACAGGGGGTTAATCAGCCCCAGCATTTT. Protein sequence: CSANPGQGVNQPQHF. The J gene is TRBJ1-5, the V gene TRBV20-1; TRBD1 agrees at 11 bases. This CDR3 has 15 residues. Germline V lookup: CDR1 DFQATT, CDR2 SNEGSKA (reference sequence). Trimming removed 4 bases from V and 4 bases from J; junction bases left unmatched: 6.

This clonotype was counted many times. This chain links TRBV12-3 or TRBV12-4 with TRBJ2-1; D is unclear. The CDR3 extends over 12 amino acids. V shed 3 bases and J shed 14 bases, with 14 bases lying between them. CDR3: CASSFRTQDKFF. The CDR3 DNA follows: TGTGCCAGCAGTTTCCGCACCCAAGACAAGTTCTTC.

This clonotype was counted only a few times. The chain joins TRBV12-3 or TRBV12-4 to TRBJ1-3; D unclear. The V end lost 7 bases, the J end lost 0 bases, and 7 bases lay between the germline ends. The CDR3 runs to 13 residues. The CDR3 region has the DNA TGTGCCAGCACGGTAACCTCTGGAAACACCATATATTTT. Translating gives CASTVTSGNTIYF.

This chain links TRBV12-3 or TRBV12-4 with TRBJ2-3; 8 bases are shared with TRBD2. The CDR3 spans 13 residues. Losses at the gene ends were 8 bases for V and 6 bases for J; bases not matched to a gene: 7. In nucleotides, the CDR3 is TGTGCCAGCTTAACGGGGGGGACCGATACGCAGTATTTT. This gives the protein CASLTGGTDTQYF.

This clonotype has at least ten counts. This sequence joins TRBV29-1 and TRBJ2-7; 9 nucleotides match TRBD1. V shed 4 bases, J shed 1 base, and the junction held 2 bases outside the gene matches. Germline-derived CDR1 and CDR2 are SQVTM and ANQGSEA. This CDR3 region has 13 residues. CDR3 nucleotide sequence: TGCAGCGTTGGACAGGGGGATTCCTACGAGCAGTACTTC. It yields the protein CSVGQGDSYEQYF.

This clonotype came up a few times. This chain uses TRBV20-1 with TRBJ1-6; D not resolved. V lost 7 bases and J 9 bases, leaving 16 bases between the germline ends. The CDR3 extends over 13 amino acids. Germline CDR1 and CDR2: DFQATT and SNEGSKA (reference sequence). The CDR3 is CSVQRSYASPLHF. In nucleotides, the CDR3 is TGCAGTGTGCAGAGATCATACGCTTCACCCCTCCACTTT.

The table lists this clonotype with a few counts. The chain employs TRBV12-3 or TRBV12-4 and TRBJ1-5; D call uncertain. CDR3 size: 12 residues. V was shortened by 10 bases and J by 6 bases, with 13 bases between the two germline ends. This chain's CDR3 is CATTGGSQPQHF. CDR3 bases: TGTGCCACCACGGGCGGGTCTCAGCCCCAGCATTTT.

This clonotype has at least ten counts. V gene TRBV12-3 or TRBV12-4 combines with J gene TRBJ2-6; tentative D call: TRBD1 (6 bases). This CDR3 has 15 amino acids. Between the trimmed V and J ends, which lost 3 bases and 4 bases, there was a span of 10 bases. The CDR3 region has the DNA TGTGCCAGCAGTTTCAGGACAGCCGGGGCCAACGTCCTGACTTTC. The encoded protein is CASSFRTAGANVLTF.

This clonotype was seen repeatedly, ten times or more. The chain is built from TRBV20-1 and TRBJ1-6; D uncertain. Trimming left V 3 bases short and J 4 bases short, with 7 bases between. The CDR3 extends over 13 amino acids. Germline V gene sequence: CDR1 DFQATT, CDR2 SNEGSKA (reference sequence). As DNA, the CDR3 is TGCAGTGCTAGTGCCTCGTATAATTCACCCCTCCACTTT. Protein sequence: CSASASYNSPLHF.